This T cell receptor beta chain was sequenced for a study of vaccination and CD4 T cells after COVID-19. Whole-study context: Control cultures, each given a CEFX pool, an HIV-1 Nef pool, or no peptide, were included.

This CDR3 spans 13 amino acids. CDR1 is SGHRS and CDR2 is YFSETQ in the germline V gene. V was shortened by 4 bases and J by 3 bases, with 10 bases between the two germline ends. Sample treatment: roughly ten-day PBMC culture with coronavirus spike peptide pools or control peptides (ViraFEST assay). Study results and limitations: Detection of a median around 84% of reactive clones in convalescent patients was confined to the period after vaccination.

A remark on this clonotype: Its antigen is unidentified.

Sequencing of the DNA from cultured CD4+ T cells was carried out with the Oncomine TCR Beta short-read assay. Each CDR3 protein is one row after TCRdb ran MiXCR on the PCR reads. This table holds some 14,000 distinct CDR3 sequences, around 21% found once. This clonotype was obtained from a human donor with COVID-19. Sequencing input: cultured CD4+ T cells from blood. The genes are TRBV5-1 and TRBJ2-5, with D possibly being TRBD2 (5 bases). CDR3 nucleotides: TGCGCCAGCAGCCCCGTCGGGAAAGAGACCCAGTACTTC. This codes for CASSPVGKETQYF.